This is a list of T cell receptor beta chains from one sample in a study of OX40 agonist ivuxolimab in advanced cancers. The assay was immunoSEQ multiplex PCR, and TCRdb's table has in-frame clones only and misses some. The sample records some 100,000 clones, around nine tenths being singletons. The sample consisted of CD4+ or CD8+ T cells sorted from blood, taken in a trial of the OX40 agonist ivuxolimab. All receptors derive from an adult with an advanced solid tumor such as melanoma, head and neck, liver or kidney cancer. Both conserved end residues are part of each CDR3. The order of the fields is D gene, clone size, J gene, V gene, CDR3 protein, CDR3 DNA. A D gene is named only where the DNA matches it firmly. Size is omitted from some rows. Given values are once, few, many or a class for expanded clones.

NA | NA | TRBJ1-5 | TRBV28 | CASSLAAGHQPQHF | TGTGCCAGCAGTTTAGCGGCAGGGCATCAGCCCCAGCATTTT
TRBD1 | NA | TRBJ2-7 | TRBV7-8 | CASSFGDRAEQYF | TGTGCCAGCAGCTTCGGGGACAGGGCCGAGCAGTACTTC
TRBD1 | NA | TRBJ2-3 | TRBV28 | CASSLSGQDSLHTQYF | TGTGCCAGCAGTTTATCCGGACAGGATAGTCTTCATACGCAGTATTTT
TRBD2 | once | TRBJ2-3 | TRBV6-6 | CASKREGPDTQYF | TGTGCCAGCAAGCGGGAGGGCCCCGATACGCAGTATTTT
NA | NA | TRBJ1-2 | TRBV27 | CASSFRSGLANYGYTF | TGTGCCAGCAGTTTTCGTTCGGGGTTGGCGAACTATGGCTACACCTTC
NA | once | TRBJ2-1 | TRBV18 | CASSKTGGTEAYNEQFF | TGTGCCAGCTCCAAAACCGGAGGCACCGAGGCTTACAATGAGCAGTTCTTC
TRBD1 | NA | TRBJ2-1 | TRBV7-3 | CASSYSGTGHNEQFF | TGTGCCAGCAGCTACTCCGGGACAGGGCACAATGAGCAGTTCTTC
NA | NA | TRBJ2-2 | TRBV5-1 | CASSLVSDMAGELFF | TGCGCCAGCAGCTTAGTCTCGGACATGGCCGGGGAGCTGTTTTTT
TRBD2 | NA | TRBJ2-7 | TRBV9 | CASSPDGGISSYEQYF | TGTGCCAGCAGCCCTGACGGGGGGATAAGTTCCTACGAGCAGTACTTC
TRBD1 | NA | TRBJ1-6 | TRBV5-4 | CASSIGTGYNSPLHF | TGTGCCAGCAGCATAGGGACAGGCTATAATTCACCCCTCCACTTT
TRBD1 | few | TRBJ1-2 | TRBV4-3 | CASSVGQGGYTF | TGCGCCAGCAGCGTAGGACAGGGCGGCTACACCTTC
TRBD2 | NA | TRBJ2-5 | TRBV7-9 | CASSLALAGGTQYF | TGTGCCAGCAGCTTAGCACTAGCGGGAGGGACCCAGTACTTC
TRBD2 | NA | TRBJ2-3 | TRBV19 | CASSGGRVDTQYF | TGTGCCAGTAGTGGTGGGAGGGTAGATACGCAGTATTTT
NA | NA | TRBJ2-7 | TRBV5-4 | CASSLASDEQYF | TGTGCCAGCAGCTTGGCAAGCGACGAGCAGTACTTC
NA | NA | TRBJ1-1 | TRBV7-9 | CASSGTGDTAFF | TGTGCCAGCAGCGGGACCGGGGACACAGCTTTCTTT
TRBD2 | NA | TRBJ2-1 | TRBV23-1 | CASTAALAEYNEQFF | TGCGCCAGCACGGCGGCCCTAGCGGAGTACAATGAGCAGTTCTTC